The 12 T cell receptor beta chains in this list originate from one sample, sequenced in a study of Ad26.COV2.S vaccination and SARS-CoV-2 variants. Documented treatment: around 19 received Ad26.COV2.S at low or high dose, single or two shots; 5 received placebo; per-sample allocation not given. Samples came from day 63 after the first vaccine or placebo injection. The repertoire was sequenced with immunoSEQ multiplex PCR; TCRdb's copy has only in-frame clones and lacks some. The top ten clones hold 1.5% to 2% of a sample with over 400,000 clones, 92% of them seen once. This specimen consisted of peripheral blood, obtained in a trial of Ad26.COV2.S vaccine versus placebo. Receptors were obtained from a person aged 18 to 65 who received the Ad26.COV2.S COVID-19 vaccine or a placebo.

This clone was seen once. The chain recombines TRBV28 with TRBJ2-7, with unresolved D. CDR1 is MDHEN and CDR2 is SYDVKM in the germline V gene. V was cut by 3 bases and J by 2 bases, with 14 bases left in between. The CDR3 loop spans 15 amino acids. This CDR3 reads CASSFNSRPPYEQYF. The CDR3 DNA sequence: TGTGCCAGCAGTTTCAACTCGCGCCCCCCCTACGAGCAGTACTTC.

The chain is built from TRBV19 and TRBJ2-4, with 11 bases matching TRBD2. CDR1 is LNHDA, CDR2 SQIVND, per germline (reference sequence). This CDR3 is 15 amino acids long. J gave up 10 bases and V 3 bases, and 8 bases lay outside the gene matches. In DNA form, the CDR3 reads TGTGCCAGTAGTATGGATAGCGGGGGGGCCTCAATTCAGTACTTC. Its protein product is CASSMDSGGASIQYF.

The CDR3 nucleotides read TGTGCCAGCAGCTTAGGAGGGGGGGAACAGCCCCAGCATTTT. Its translation is CASSLGGGEQPQHF. This sequence joins TRBV7-2 and TRBJ1-5, with a possible D match to TRBD1 (6 bases). Germline V gene sequence: CDR1 SGHTA, CDR2 FQGNSA. CDR3 size: 14 residues. Trimming left V 1 base short and J 7 bases short, with 11 bases between.

V is TRBV11-2 and J is TRBJ2-7; D might be TRBD2 (7 bases). The CDR3 spans 17 residues. V lost 0 bases and J 3 bases, leaving 18 bases between the germline ends. In germline, CDR1 is SGHAT, CDR2 FQNNGV. CDR3 DNA sequence: TGTGCCAGCAGCTTAGATGGGCGGGCGGGGGCCGTCTACGAGCAGTACTTC. The encoded protein is CASSLDGRAGAVYEQYF. Combining the CDR3 with reference TRBV11-2 and TRBJ2-7 gives the whole variable domain EAGVAQSPRYKIIEKRQSVAFWCNPISGHATLYWYQQILGQGPKLLIQFQNNGVVDDSQLPKDRFSAERLKGVDSTLKIQPAKLEDSAVYLCASSLDGRAGAVYEQYFGPGTRLTVT.

This chain joins TRBV25-1 and TRBJ2-7; the D is unclear. Trimming took off 4 bases at V and 4 bases at J, with 8 bases between the two ends. Germline-derived CDR1 and CDR2 are MGHDK and SYGVNS. The CDR3 covers 12 residues. CDR3 residues: CASSVRGYEQYF. The DNA for the CDR3 is TGTGCCAGCAGTGTACGAGGTTACGAGCAGTACTTC.

This clone was picked up one time. The chain is built from TRBV15 and TRBJ1-5; the D is unclear. Germline-derived CDR1 and CDR2 are LNHNV and YYDKDF (reference sequence). This CDR3 contains 15 residues. V was pared by 0 bases and J by 3 bases, with 9 bases between. This CDR3 is CATSRDRYTNQPQHF. The CDR3 DNA sequence: TGTGCCACCAGCAGAGATCGATACACCAATCAGCCCCAGCATTTT.

At least ten counts were recorded for this clone. The chain combines TRBV2 with TRBJ2-3, with 9 bases that match TRBD1. V gave up 4 bases and J gave up 0 bases; unmatched junction bases: 5. This CDR3 is built from 16 residues. CDR1 is SNHLY and CDR2 is FYNNEI in the germline V gene. This chain's CDR3 is CASSGVGTGSTDTQYF. The CDR3 DNA sequence: TGTGCCAGCAGTGGGGTCGGGACAGGGAGCACAGATACGCAGTATTTT.

This clone was seen a single time. V is TRBV7-5 and J is TRBJ2-7; the table's D gene call, TRBD1, was not cross checked with the DNA. TRBV7-5 is a pseudogene segment. This CDR3 has 16 residues. This CDR3 is CARSLGDTHNPYEQYF. The CDR3 coding sequence is TGTGCCAGAAGCTTGGGGGACACCCACAATCCCTACGAGCAGTACTTC.

This clone was recorded only once. The gene calls are TRBV7-9 and TRBJ1-3; tentative D call: TRBD1 (5 bases). V lost 5 bases and J 8 bases, leaving 16 bases between the germline ends. The CDR3 is made up of 14 amino acids. Germline-derived CDR1 and CDR2 are SEHNR and FQNEAQ (reference sequence). In DNA form, the CDR3 reads TGTGCCAGCAGCATTATGAACCGAGGGGACACCATATATTTT. Protein product: CASSIMNRGDTIYF. Complete variable domain (other parts from reference TRBV7-9 and TRBJ1-3): DTGVSQNPRHKITKRGQNVTFRCDPISEHNRLYWYRQTLGQGPEFLTYFQNEAQLEKSRLLSDRFSAERPKGSFSTLEIQRTEQGDSAMYLCASSIMNRGDTIYFGEGSWLTVV.

A single count supports this clone. The chain recombines TRBV7-8 with TRBJ1-4, with D uncertain. V was cut by 5 bases and J by 3 bases, with 13 bases left in between. The CDR3 consists of 15 residues. Germline assignment: CDR1 SGHVS and CDR2 FQNEAQ. CDR3 nucleotide sequence: TGTGCCAGCAGCAAAAGGACGGGTCCTAATGAAAAACTGTTTTTT. Protein: CASSKRTGPNEKLFF.

This clone was detected only a few times. This rearrangement joins TRBV20-1 to TRBJ1-1; D gene uncertain. Germline CDR1 reads DFQATT; CDR2 reads SNEGSKA (reference sequence). The CDR3 loop spans 11 amino acids. Trimming pared 1 base from V and 11 bases from J, leaving 11 bases between. CDR3 loop: CSARARVGAFF. CDR3 nucleotides: TGCAGTGCTAGAGCTCGTGTTGGTGCTTTCTTT.

The chain uses TRBV12-3 or TRBV12-4 and TRBJ1-2; D is unclear. The CDR3 has 13 amino acids. V was cut by 3 bases and J by 5 bases, with 10 bases left in between. The CDR3 sequence is CASSLKIGYGYTF. The CDR3 DNA follows: TGTGCCAGCAGTTTGAAGATTGGGTATGGCTACACCTTC.